This entry lists 27 T cell receptor beta chains sequenced from one sample in a study of identical twins (dated by TCRdb to the mid-2010s). Preparation of the library involved 5' RACE. The sequencer was an Illumina HiSeq 2000. TCRdb itself trimmed the public reads at Q25 with fastp, ran MiXCR and retained productive beta chains. Under each unique CDR3 protein, matching rows form one entry showing the most common genes and DNA. This sample comprises 450,000 or so distinct CDR3 sequences, approximately 15% of them detected only once. The ten largest account for about 0.52% of the sample. These data also formed part of another study, on yellow fever vaccine responses in identical twins.

Source material: CD4+ T cells sorted from blood. These TCRs come from a woman younger than 30 in good health.

The rearrangement joins TRBV29-1 to TRBJ2-7, with a possible D match to TRBD1 (6 bases). CDR1 is SQVTM, CDR2 ANQGSEA, per germline. The V end was cut by 8 bases, the J end by 3 bases, with 23 bases between. This CDR3 contains 15 residues. The CDR3 sequence is CSLPPRGRGNYEQYF. Written as DNA, the CDR3 is TGCAGCTTACCACCACGGGGTAGGGGGAACTACGAGCAGTACTTC.

The table lists this clonotype with a few counts. The chain carries TRBV3-1 and TRBJ2-5; no clear D gene. CDR1 and CDR2 from the germline V gene are LGHDT and YNNKEL (reference sequence). The CDR3 length is 15 residues. Trimming removed 1 base at V and 1 base at J, with 10 bases between. CDR3: CASSQGVGAQETQYF. In nucleotides, the CDR3 is TGTGCCAGCAGCCAAGGGGTCGGAGCCCAAGAGACCCAGTACTTC.

The CDR3: CANGAGDTGELFF. In nucleotides, the CDR3 is TGTGCCAACGGGGCAGGGGACACCGGGGAGCTGTTTTTT. This chain uses TRBV7-2 with TRBJ2-2; a weak D match, TRBD1 (6 bases). The CDR3 spans 13 residues. With 10 bases removed from V and 3 bases from J, the gap between germline ends came to 12 bases. From germline, CDR1 is SGHTA and CDR2 FQGNSA.

On this clonotype: Germline and junction disagree at one end, which may indicate a read error. The chain uses TRBV24-1 and TRBJ2-7, with D perhaps TRBD2 (7 bases). The germline CDR1 and CDR2 sequences are KGHDR and SFDVKD. The CDR3 spans 13 residues. CDR3 sequence: CATSDGGRYEQYF. The CDR3 nucleotides read TGTGCCACGAGTGACGGGGGGCGGTACGAGCAGTACTTC.

The chain employs TRBV7-9 and TRBJ2-1; D gene unclear. CDR1 SEHNR and CDR2 FQNEAQ come from the germline V gene (reference sequence). V was trimmed by 5 bases and J by 0 bases, leaving 11 bases between them. The CDR3 spans 15 residues. The CDR3 here is CASSPNTNSYNEQFF. The CDR3, as DNA: TGTGCCAGCAGCCCAAACACGAACTCCTACAATGAGCAGTTCTTC.

The chain employs TRBV4-3 and TRBJ2-1; the D call may be TRBD1 or TRBD2 (5 bases each). Trimming shortened V by 3 bases and J by 9 bases, and 21 bases separated the two germline ends. Germline CDR1 and CDR2: LGHNA and YSLEER. The CDR3 spans 16 residues. The CDR3 loop reads CASSQGVGLSGPEQFF. Here the CDR3 DNA reads TGCGCCAGCAGCCAGGGGGTAGGTCTAAGTGGACCTGAGCAGTTCTTC.

The rearrangement links TRBV5-1 to TRBJ2-5, with D hard to call. V gave up 2 bases and J gave up 4 bases, with 6 bases separating them. Germline CDR1 SGHRS, CDR2 YFSETQ. The CDR3 length is 12 residues. CDR3 sequence (DNA): TGCGCCAGCAGCTTTACGCGAGAGACCCAGTACTTC. As protein: CASSFTRETQYF.

This chain connects TRBV12-3 or TRBV12-4 to TRBJ2-2; D possibly matches TRBD1 or TRBD2 (5 bases each). The CDR3 runs to 15 residues. The V end lost 6 bases, the J end lost 8 bases, and 19 bases lay between the germline ends. In DNA, the CDR3 is TGTGCCAGCAGGGAACCGGGACCCTATCTAGGGGAGCTGTTTTTT. This encodes CASREPGPYLGELFF.

This clonotype has only a few counts. This chain connects TRBV6-2 or TRBV6-3 to TRBJ2-3, with 8 nucleotides matching TRBD2. Per germline, CDR1 MNHEY and CDR2 SVGEGT. The CDR3 runs 16 residues. V shed 1 base and J 6 bases; nucleotides not matched to a gene: 9. The CDR3 region has the DNA TGTGCCAGCAGTTACTGGGGGAAGACTAGCGCCGATACGCAGTATTTT. Encoded protein: CASSYWGKTSADTQYF.

This clonotype has only a few counts. The chain is built from TRBV25-1 and TRBJ2-2; unclear D gene. CDR3 size: 14 residues. Trimming stripped 1 base from V and 8 bases from J, with 11 bases between. From germline, CDR1 is MGHDK and CDR2 SYGVNS. Here the CDR3 DNA reads TGTGCCAGCAGTGAATTTAGAGCATCTGGGGAGCTGTTTTTT. Translated, it gives CASSEFRASGELFF.

The chain is built from TRBV4-1 and TRBJ2-1, with 8 nucleotides matching TRBD2. The germline V gene has CDR1 MGHRA and CDR2 YSYEKL. With V trimmed by 4 bases and J by 4 bases, 9 bases remained unmatched. CDR3 length: 16 amino acids. DNA for the CDR3: TGCGCCAGCAGCCGGGGAAGCGGGGGAGCTTACAATGAGCAGTTCTTC. Encoded protein: CASSRGSGGAYNEQFF.

This clonotype was seen at least ten times. The chain has TRBV5-1 and TRBJ2-2, with a possible D match to TRBD2 (5 bases). This CDR3 spans 14 amino acids. Germline values: CDR1 SGHRS, CDR2 YFSETQ. V was cut by 2 bases and J by 5 bases, with 10 bases left in between. This chain's CDR3 is CASSFGEYTGELFF. The CDR3 DNA is TGCGCCAGCAGCTTTGGGGAGTATACCGGGGAGCTGTTTTTT.

This clonotype came up a few times. The rearrangement uses TRBV6-5 and TRBJ1-2, with D unclear. Germline V gene lookup returns CDR1 MNHEY and CDR2 SVGAGI. Trimming stripped 6 bases from V and 3 bases from J, with 8 bases between. The CDR3 is 12 residues long. In DNA, the CDR3 is TGTGCCAGCAGAGAATTAGACTATGGCTACACCTTC. This translates into CASRELDYGYTF.

CDR3 residues: CASVSTRGALGANVLTF. DNA of the CDR3: TGTGCCAGCGTCTCCACCCGGGGGGCGCTAGGGGCCAACGTCCTGACTTTC. This sequence joins TRBV12-3 or TRBV12-4 and TRBJ2-6, with a weak D call TRBD2 (7 bases). The CDR3 runs 17 residues. The V end was cut by 8 bases, the J end by 4 bases, with 21 bases between.

This chain joins TRBV7-9 and TRBJ2-1; possible D gene TRBD1, 6 bases. V lost 4 bases and J 0 bases, leaving 13 bases between the germline ends. Per germline, CDR1 SEHNR and CDR2 FQNEAQ (reference sequence). The CDR3 is 16 residues long. CDR3 nucleotides: TGTGCCAGCAGCTCGTCGACAGGAAGCTCCTACAATGAGCAGTTCTTC. It translates to CASSSSTGSSYNEQFF.

This clonotype was seen repeatedly, ten times or more. The chain's CDR3 is CATAASRGGLSVETQYF. The CDR3, as DNA: TGTGCCACCGCCGCCTCGAGGGGGGGCCTGTCTGTAGAGACCCAGTACTTC. The chain recombines TRBV12-3 or TRBV12-4 with TRBJ2-5; D is possibly TRBD2 (7 bases). CDR3 length: 17 residues. V lost 10 bases to trimming and J lost 4 bases, with 28 bases between them.

The chain has TRBV24-1 and TRBJ2-7; unclear D gene. Trimming shortened V by 1 base and J by 4 bases, and 7 bases separated the two germline ends. Germline loops: CDR1 KGHDR, CDR2 SFDVKD. There are 13 residues in the CDR3. The CDR3 DNA sequence: TGTGCCACCAGTGATTTTTTTCGGTACGAGCAGTACTTC. Its protein product is CATSDFFRYEQYF.

This clonotype was observed at least ten times. The CDR3, as DNA: TGCAGTGCTAGACGGAAATCCAGACTAGCGGTCTACAATGAGCAGTTCTTC. Protein sequence: CSARRKSRLAVYNEQFF. This rearrangement joins TRBV20-1 to TRBJ2-1; TRBD2 aligns across 9 bases. With V trimmed by 2 bases and J by 3 bases, 11 bases remained unmatched. Germline CDR1 and CDR2: DFQATT and SNEGSKA (reference sequence). This CDR3 contains 17 residues.

In this sample, this clonotype turned up a few times. The chain couples TRBV11-2 to TRBJ1-1, with TRBD1 matching 10 bases. Germline V CDR1 and CDR2: SGHAT, FQNNGV. The CDR3 has 13 residues. The V segment lost 4 bases and the J segment 8 bases; nucleotides outside the gene matches: 4. CDR3 nucleotide sequence: TGTGCCAGCAGCTCGGGACAGGGGTTGGAAGCTTTCTTT. Translating it yields CASSSGQGLEAFF.

In this sample, this clonotype turned up a few times. The V and J genes are TRBV28 and TRBJ2-7, with 10 bases fitting TRBD2. With V trimmed by 6 bases and J by 0 bases, 8 bases remained unmatched. This CDR3 region has 16 residues. The V gene's germline CDR1 is MDHEN and CDR2 SYDVKM. CDR3 in DNA: TGTGCCAGCAGCACCCCTAGCGGGAGTCACTCCTACGAGCAGTACTTC. Protein sequence: CASSTPSGSHSYEQYF.

This clonotype occurred a few times. The chain couples TRBV20-1 to TRBJ2-1; TRBD2 matches at 8 bases. Per germline, CDR1 DFQATT and CDR2 SNEGSKA (reference sequence). The V gene end was trimmed by 1 base and the J gene end by 8 bases; junction bases not matched to a gene: 13. The CDR3 has 16 amino acids. The DNA of the CDR3 is TGCAGTGCTAGAGGGGTTACTAGCGGTCTCTGGGATGAGCAGTTCTTC. As protein: CSARGVTSGLWDEQFF.

This clonotype has at least ten counts. The rearrangement joins TRBV5-1 to TRBJ2-7; no definite D call. The V end lost 0 bases, the J end lost 4 bases, and 8 bases lay between the germline ends. Germline V CDR1 and CDR2: SGHRS, YFSETQ. There are 13 residues in the CDR3. The CDR3 nucleotides read TGCGCCAGCAGCTTGGCCCCCGGGTACGAGCAGTACTTC. Its translation is CASSLAPGYEQYF.

This sequence joins TRBV6-1 and TRBJ2-1; TRBD2 aligns across 7 bases. Germline assignment: CDR1 MNHNS and CDR2 SASEGT. This CDR3 is built from 15 residues. After removal of 5 bases from V and 7 bases from J, the junction contained 11 bases not matched to a gene. CDR3: CASSPWGEGVNEQFF. CDR3 DNA sequence: TGTGCCAGCAGTCCTTGGGGGGAGGGCGTGAATGAGCAGTTCTTC.

As DNA, the CDR3 is TGTGCCAGCAGCCCAGACTACGCCGGAAGCACAGATACGCAGTATTTT. This sequence encodes CASSPDYAGSTDTQYF. The rearrangement joins TRBV4-2 to TRBJ2-3, with a tentative D call TRBD2 (5 bases). The CDR3 contains 16 residues. Germline loops: CDR1 LGHNA, CDR2 YNFKEQ. V lost 4 bases and J lost 0, with 14 bases in between.

The chain joins TRBV21-1 to TRBJ2-7; the tabulated D call, TRBD1, remains unverified against the DNA. TRBV21-1 is assigned pseudogene status. There are 14 residues in the CDR3. CDR3 in amino acids: CASSQGRFSYEQYF. Here the CDR3 DNA reads TGTGCCAGCAGCCAGGGGAGGTTCTCCTACGAGCAGTACTTC.

This clonotype was found many times. V gene TRBV20-1 combines with J gene TRBJ2-5, with D perhaps matching TRBD1 or TRBD2 (5 bases each). CDR3 size: 15 residues. Germline assignment: CDR1 DFQATT and CDR2 SNEGSKA (reference sequence). V was pared by 6 bases and J by 3 bases, with 20 bases between. The CDR3 spells CSARDETRSKETQYF. CDR3 nucleotide sequence: TGCAGTGCCCGGGACGAAACTCGATCCAAAGAGACCCAGTACTTC.

This clonotype appeared a few times. This chain joins TRBV12-3 or TRBV12-4 and TRBJ2-2, with 8 bases identical to TRBD2. This CDR3 contains 16 residues. J was trimmed by 8 bases and V by 3 bases; bases with no gene match: 11. The CDR3 DNA is TGTGCCAGCAGTTTCGGGGGGGCGGCCGCGACGGGGGAGCTGTTTTTT. The encoded protein is CASSFGGAAATGELFF.